This T cell receptor (beta chain) was obtained from a study of HIV-infected patients and healthy controls. Findings of the study overall: Significant mean usage differences between HIV-infected patients and controls involved eight alpha and eight beta V genes.

This clonotype was seen repeatedly, ten times or more. Its antigen is unidentified. No cell fractionation was done, so the repertoire covers all unsorted peripheral blood T cells. Donors were HIV-infected adults who had not yet started antiretroviral therapy but were about to begin. In germline, CDR1 is SGHTA, CDR2 FQGNSA. CDR3 size: 15 residues. V gave up 8 bases and J gave up 3 bases; unmatched junction bases: 11. Alpha and beta constant-region primers primed reverse transcription of approximately 500 ng RNA. Each of the alpha and beta chains got its own library through chain-specific third strand synthesis with indices. After a brief PCR adding P5, P7 and a second index, roughly 24 amplification cycles followed. MiXCR was run by TCRdb on the 5' RACE reads, yielding one entry per CDR3 protein. Of roughly 7,500 distinct CDR3 sequences listed, roughly 7.4% are singletons.

This TCR was recovered from an adult with HIV infection. This chain connects TRBV7-2 to TRBJ2-7; TRBD2 aligns across 9 bases. Sequencing was performed on blood, taken before antiretroviral therapy. The DNA for the CDR3 is TGTGCCAGCGGACCTTTAGCGGGAGTTAGCTACGAGCAGTACTTC. This codes for CASGPLAGVSYEQYF.